This paragraph reports one TCR beta chain. This same CDR3 is encoded by further DNA sequences in the sample. The data were taken from a study of blood T cell repertoires in COVID-19. Across the whole study: Researchers got acute and convalescent COVID-19 samples from the United States, Italy and Spain. T cells, B-cell-depleted T cells, or PBMCs provided the cDNA or gDNA that served as material.

Original processing notes: The authors estimated nucleated cell counts from reference gene primer amplification. The method was immunoSEQ multiplex PCR; TCRdb's version includes in-frame clones alone and lacks a portion of them. D and trimming were read from the DNA, whereas the V and J calls and clone size are those reported in that table. The table has about 220,000 clones, about 90% seen once. V gave up 2 bases and J gave up 7 bases, with 10 bases separating them. Germline loops: CDR1 SGDLS, CDR2 YYNGEE. The CDR3 is 14 amino acids. This receptor was obtained from a man aged 35 to 55 with active or convalescent COVID-19. The chain joins TRBV9 to TRBJ1-6, with TRBD1 as a possible D gene (5 bases). Source material: peripheral blood. The CDR3 protein is CASSVGDFNSPLHF. The CDR3 DNA sequence: TGTGCCAGCAGCGTGGGGGACTTCAATTCACCCCTCCACTTT.